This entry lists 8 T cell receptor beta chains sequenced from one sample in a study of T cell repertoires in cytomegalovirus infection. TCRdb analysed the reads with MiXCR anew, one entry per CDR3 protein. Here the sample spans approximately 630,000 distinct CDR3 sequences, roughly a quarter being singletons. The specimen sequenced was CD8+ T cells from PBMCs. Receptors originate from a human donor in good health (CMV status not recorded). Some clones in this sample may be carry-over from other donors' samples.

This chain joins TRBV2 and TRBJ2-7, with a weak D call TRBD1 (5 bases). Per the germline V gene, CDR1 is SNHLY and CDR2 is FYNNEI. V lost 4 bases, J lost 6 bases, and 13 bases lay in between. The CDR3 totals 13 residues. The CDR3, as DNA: TGTGCCAGCAGTGGCTGGGGCAGGCTCGAGCAGTACGTC. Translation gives CASSGWGRLEQYV.

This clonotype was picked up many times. CDR3 sequence reads: CASSYEQYF. Here the CDR3 DNA reads TGTGCCAGCAGCTACGAGCAGTACTTC. J is TRBJ2-7 and V is TRBV6-1; D gene unclear. V shed 6 bases and J shed 3 bases, with 0 bases lying between them. Germline V gene lookup returns CDR1 MNHNS and CDR2 SASEGT. The CDR3 length is 9 residues.

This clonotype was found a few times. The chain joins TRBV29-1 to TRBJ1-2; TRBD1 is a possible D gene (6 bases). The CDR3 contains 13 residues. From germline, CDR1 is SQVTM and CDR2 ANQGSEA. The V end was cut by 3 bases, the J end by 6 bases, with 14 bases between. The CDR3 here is CSVDPGARDGYTF. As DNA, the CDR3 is TGCAGCGTTGACCCGGGGGCGAGGGATGGCTACACCTTC.

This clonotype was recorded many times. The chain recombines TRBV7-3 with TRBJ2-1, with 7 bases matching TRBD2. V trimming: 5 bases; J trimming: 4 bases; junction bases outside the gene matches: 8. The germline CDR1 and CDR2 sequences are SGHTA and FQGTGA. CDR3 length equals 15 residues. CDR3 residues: CASSPSGESYNEQFF. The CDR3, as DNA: TGTGCCAGCAGCCCCAGCGGGGAGTCTTACAATGAGCAGTTCTTC. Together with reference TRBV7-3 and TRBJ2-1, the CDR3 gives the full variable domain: GAGVSQTPSNKVTEKGKYVELRCDPISGHTALYWYRQSLGQGPEFLIYFQGTGAADDSGLPNDRFFAVRPEGSVSTLKIQRTERGDSAVYLCASSPSGESYNEQFFGPGTRLTVL.

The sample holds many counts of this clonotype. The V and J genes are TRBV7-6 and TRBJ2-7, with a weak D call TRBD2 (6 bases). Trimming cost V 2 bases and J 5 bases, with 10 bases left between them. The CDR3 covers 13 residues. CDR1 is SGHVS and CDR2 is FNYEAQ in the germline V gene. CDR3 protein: CASSLYGEDEQYV. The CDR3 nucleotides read TGTGCCAGCAGCTTATACGGGGAGGACGAGCAGTACGTC.

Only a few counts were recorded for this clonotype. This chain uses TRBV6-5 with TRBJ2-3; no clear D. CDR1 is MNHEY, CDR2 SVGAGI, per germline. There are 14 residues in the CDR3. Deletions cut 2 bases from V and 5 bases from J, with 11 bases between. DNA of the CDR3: TGTGCCAGCAGTTACGGAGTAGGTGTAGATACGCAGTATTTT. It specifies CASSYGVGVDTQYF.

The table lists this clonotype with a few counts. CDR3 nucleotides: TGTGCCAGCAGTCTGGACACCATTGGGGATACGCAGTATTTT. Translated, it gives CASSLDTIGDTQYF. The chain employs TRBV28 and TRBJ2-3; possible D gene TRBD1, 5 bases. Germline V gives CDR1 MDHEN, CDR2 SYDVKM. Trimming took off 5 bases at V and 6 bases at J, with 15 bases between the two ends. The CDR3 is 14 residues long. The complete variable domain, with remaining parts taken from reference TRBV28 and TRBJ2-3, reads DVKVTQSSRYLVKRTGEKVFLECVQDMDHENMFWYRQDPGLGLRLIYFSYDVKMKEKGDIPEGYSVSREKKERFSLILESASTNQTSMYLCASSLDTIGDTQYFGPGTRLTVL.

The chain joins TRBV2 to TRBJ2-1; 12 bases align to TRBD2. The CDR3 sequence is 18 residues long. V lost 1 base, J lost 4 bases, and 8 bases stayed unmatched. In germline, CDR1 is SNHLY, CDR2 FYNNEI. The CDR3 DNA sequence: TGTGCCAGCAGTGAAGGCCCTACTAGCGGGGGGTTTTACAATGAGCAGTTCTTC. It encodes CASSEGPTSGGFYNEQFF.